Presented here are 27 T cell receptor beta chains from one specimen sequenced in a study of shared clonotypes between healthy human individuals. Assay used: immunoSEQ multiplex PCR; TCRdb lists only in-frame clones, some missing. Found here are 2 million to 2.5 million clones, approximately 94% of them singletons; the top ten hold roughly 0.13%. The sample was naive CD4+ T cells sorted from blood. Subset meaning: CD45RA+ positively selected. All receptors derive from a man younger than 35 in good health.

V usage is TRBV13 and J usage is TRBJ2-7; D remains unclear. V was pared by 2 bases and J by 0 bases, with 11 bases between. Germline assignment: CDR1 PRHDT and CDR2 FYEKMQ (reference sequence). The CDR3 spans 15 residues. The CDR3 here is CASSLNFGDSYEQYF. The CDR3 DNA reads as TGTGCCAGCAGCTTAAATTTTGGGGACTCCTACGAGCAGTACTTC. Full variable domain (outside the CDR3, taken from reference TRBV13 and TRBJ2-7): AAGVIQSPRHLIKEKRETATLKCYPIPRHDTVYWYQQGPGQDPQFLISFYEKMQSDKGSIPDRFSAQQFSDYHSELNMSSLELGDSALYFCASSLNFGDSYEQYFGPGTRLTVT.

The V call is TRBV13, the J call TRBJ2-2; possible D gene TRBD1, 6 bases. Trimming pared 10 bases from V and 4 bases from J, leaving 13 bases between. This CDR3 has 13 residues. Per germline, CDR1 PRHDT and CDR2 FYEKMQ (reference sequence). The CDR3 DNA reads TGTGCCACAGGGGCGACCGGCACCGGGGAGCTGTTTTTT. Translation gives CATGATGTGELFF.

The chain recombines TRBV5-4 with TRBJ1-1, with 9 bases identical to TRBD1. From germline, CDR1 is SGHNT and CDR2 YYREEE (reference sequence). The CDR3 is made up of 15 amino acids. Trimming removed 7 bases from V and 1 base from J; junction bases left unmatched: 8. CDR3: CASGRDRVGNTEAFF. The CDR3 DNA reads as TGTGCCAGCGGCCGGGACAGGGTGGGGAACACTGAAGCTTTCTTT.

The genes are TRBV9 and TRBJ2-2, with D unclear. The CDR3 spans 15 residues. The germline V gene encodes CDR1 SGDLS and CDR2 YYNGEE. Trimming pared 0 bases from V and 3 bases from J, leaving 9 bases between. CDR3 DNA: TGTGCCAGCAGCGTAGCGGTAGCTGACACCGGGGAGCTGTTTTTT. Its protein product is CASSVAVADTGELFF.

This clone was seen only once. The same CDR3 arises from other DNA sequences in this sample as well. The chain links TRBV5-4 to TRBJ2-3; D perhaps matches TRBD2 (6 bases). This CDR3 is built from 14 residues. Germline loops: CDR1 SGHNT, CDR2 YYREEE (reference sequence). Trimming stripped 0 bases from V and 2 bases from J, with 7 bases between. CDR3 sequence reads: CASSLGLVTDTQYF. The CDR3 DNA is TGTGCCAGCAGCTTGGGACTAGTCACAGATACGCAGTATTTT.

The chain employs TRBV7-9 and TRBJ2-2; 8 bases align to TRBD2. Looked up from germline, CDR1 is SEHNR and CDR2 is FQNEAQ (reference sequence). Losses at the gene ends were 5 bases for V and 6 bases for J; bases not matched to a gene: 2. This CDR3 comprises 13 residues. The DNA of the CDR3 is TGTGCCAGCAGCCGACTAGCGCCCGGGGAGCTGTTTTTT. Translated: CASSRLAPGELFF.

This chain joins TRBV5-1 and TRBJ2-5; TRBD1 matches 7 bases. The CDR3 covers 12 residues. Germline V gene sequence: CDR1 SGHRS, CDR2 YFSETQ. V was clipped by 0 bases and J by 9 bases; unmatched bases: 2. CDR3 DNA sequence: TGCGCCAGCAGCTTGGGACAGGGCTCCCAGTACTTC. Encoded protein: CASSLGQGSQYF.

The chain combines TRBV7-8 with TRBJ2-1; D unclear. Per the germline V gene, CDR1 is SGHVS and CDR2 is FQNEAQ. This CDR3 has 15 residues. Between the trimmed V and J ends, which lost 3 bases and 0 bases, there was a span of 9 bases. The DNA of the CDR3 is TGTGCCAGCAGCTTGGACCAGAGCTCCTACAATGAGCAGTTCTTC. Translating it yields CASSLDQSSYNEQFF.

V and J are TRBV10-3 and TRBJ1-2; TRBD1 aligns across 11 bases. The CDR3 runs 14 residues. CDR1 is ENHRY and CDR2 is SYGVKD in the germline V gene. V dropped 6 bases and J dropped 6; count of bases not matched to a gene: 6. CDR3 sequence reads: CAIRGQGGGDGYTF. Written as DNA, the CDR3 is TGTGCCATCAGGGGACAGGGGGGCGGCGATGGCTACACCTTC.

This clone was counted a single time. The chain recombines TRBV5-7 with TRBJ2-7; possible D gene TRBD2, 5 bases. TRBV5-7 is annotated as an ORF whose role is uncertain. The CDR3 totals 15 residues. V was shortened by 4 bases and J by 6 bases, with 20 bases between the two germline ends. The CDR3 DNA reads TGTGCCAGCAGCCCAGAAACTAGACGGCCTCTCGAGCAGTACTTC. This encodes CASSPETRRPLEQYF.

V is TRBV7-9 and J is TRBJ1-1; D unresolved. With 5 bases removed from V and 6 bases from J, the gap between germline ends came to 13 bases. CDR1 is SEHNR, CDR2 FQNEAQ, per germline (reference sequence). The CDR3 is 13 amino acids. CDR3 amino acids: CASSPSGNSEAFF. The CDR3 DNA sequence: TGTGCCAGCAGCCCATCGGGGAATTCTGAAGCTTTCTTT.

This chain connects TRBV7-3 to TRBJ1-6; D remains unclear. Germline loops: CDR1 SGHTA, CDR2 FQGTGA. Trimming removed 5 bases at V and 7 bases at J, with 9 bases between. This CDR3 has 13 residues. The DNA of the CDR3 is TGTGCCAGCAGCCTCCAGGTCAATTCACCCCTCCACTTT. Protein product: CASSLQVNSPLHF. The full variable domain, rest sourced from reference TRBV7-3 and TRBJ1-6, is GAGVSQTPSNKVTEKGKYVELRCDPISGHTALYWYRQSLGQGPEFLIYFQGTGAADDSGLPNDRFFAVRPEGSVSTLKIQRTERGDSAVYLCASSLQVNSPLHFGNGTRLTVT.

V is TRBV5-8 and J is TRBJ1-1, with a tentative D call TRBD1 (6 bases). The CDR3 is made up of 14 amino acids. The germline CDR1 and CDR2 sequences are SGHTS and YDEGEE. V lost 7 bases and J lost 4, with 17 bases in between. The CDR3 DNA sequence: TGTGCCAGCGGCCGCTGGGACACCGGCACTGAAGCTTTCTTT. Translation gives CASGRWDTGTEAFF.

The gene calls are TRBV25-1 and TRBJ2-7, with 10 bases lining up with TRBD1. Losses at the gene ends were 6 bases for V and 6 bases for J; bases not matched to a gene: 5. The germline gives CDR1 MGHDK, CDR2 SYGVNS. CDR3 length equals 13 residues. The CDR3 DNA is TGTGCCAGCAGAGGACAGGGGGACGGCGAGCAGTACTTC. The encoded protein is CASRGQGDGEQYF.

The chain recombines TRBV5-5 with TRBJ2-7; possibly TRBD1 or TRBD2 for D (9 bases each). The CDR3 runs 19 residues. The V end lost 7 bases, the J end lost 6 bases, and 35 bases lay between the germline ends. CDR1 is SGHKS, CDR2 YYEKEE, per germline (reference sequence). CDR3 DNA: TGTGCCAGCGACTCGGGACAGGGCAGGTTATTAGCGGGAGTATCCGAGCAGTACTTC. This codes for CASDSGQGRLLAGVSEQYF. Using reference TRBV5-5 and TRBJ2-7 for the parts outside the CDR3, the full variable domain is DAGVTQSPTHLIKTRGQQVTLRCSPISGHKSVSWYQQVLGQGPQFIFQYYEKEERGRGNFPDRFSARQFPNYSSELNVNALLLGDSALYLCASDSGQGRLLAGVSEQYFGPGTRLTVT.

The CDR3 loop reads CASKGLADSSYEQYF. As DNA, the CDR3 is TGTGCCAGTAAAGGACTAGCGGATAGCTCCTACGAGCAGTACTTC. The chain carries TRBV19 and TRBJ2-7, with 10 bases aligning to TRBD2. The CDR3 length is 15 residues. V lost 7 bases, J lost 0 bases, and 6 bases stayed unmatched. CDR1 and CDR2 from the germline V gene are LNHDA and SQIVND (reference sequence).

About this clone itself: Other DNA sequences in this sample translate to the same CDR3. The chain employs TRBV19 and TRBJ2-2; D not resolved. This CDR3 comprises 15 residues. Germline V gene data show CDR1 as LNHDA and CDR2 as SQIVND (reference sequence). The V gene lost 1 base and the J gene lost 1 base, with 7 bases spanning the gap. CDR3 nucleotide sequence: TGTGCCAGTAGTATAGGGGCTAGGAACACCGGGGAGCTGTTTTTT. It is translated as CASSIGARNTGELFF.

This chain links TRBV10-3 with TRBJ1-4, with 9 bases aligning to TRBD1. Trimming took 10 bases from V and 8 from J; bases not matched to a gene: 11. The CDR3 is made up of 14 amino acids. Germline assignment: CDR1 ENHRY and CDR2 SYGVKD. CDR3 sequence (DNA): TGTGCCACCCGATCCGGGACAGGGAACGAAAAACTGTTTTTT. It specifies CATRSGTGNEKLFF.

This clone showed up just once. This sequence joins TRBV6-6 and TRBJ2-7; D may be TRBD2 (6 bases). V lost 8 bases and J lost 0, with 11 bases in between. This CDR3 has 13 residues. Looked up from germline, CDR1 is MNHNY and CDR2 is SVGAGI (reference sequence). DNA of the CDR3: TGTGCCAGCTGCAGGAGGGTCTCCTACGAGCAGTACTTC. Its protein product is CASCRRVSYEQYF.

The V call is TRBV6-5, the J call TRBJ2-7; weak D call: TRBD1 (5 bases). The CDR3 is 15 amino acids. Trimming took off 0 bases at V and 3 bases at J, with 12 bases between the two ends. Germline lookup yields CDR1 MNHEY and CDR2 SVGAGI. Written as DNA, the CDR3 is TGTGCCAGCAGTTACTCGATCTCAGGGAACTACGAGCAGTACTTC. Its protein product is CASSYSISGNYEQYF.

This chain links TRBV6-1 with TRBJ1-6; D may be TRBD1 (5 bases). The CDR3 has 16 residues. V shed 0 bases and J shed 5 bases, with 11 bases lying between them. Per the germline V gene, CDR1 is MNHNS and CDR2 is SASEGT. DNA of the CDR3: TGTGCCAGCAGTGAAGCGCGGGGGATCCATAATTCACCCCTCCACTTT. This translates into CASSEARGIHNSPLHF.

V and J are TRBV7-8 and TRBJ1-1, with unresolved D. Trimming stripped 6 bases from V and 0 bases from J, with 14 bases between. Germline V lookup: CDR1 SGHVS, CDR2 FQNEAQ. This CDR3 spans 15 amino acids. CDR3 protein: CASRPPATMNTEAFF. CDR3 nucleotide sequence: TGTGCCAGCAGACCCCCGGCGACCATGAACACTGAAGCTTTCTTT.

This chain uses TRBV6-1 with TRBJ2-7, with 7 bases fitting TRBD1. The CDR3 has 15 residues. Germline V gene lookup returns CDR1 MNHNS and CDR2 SASEGT. V lost 4 bases, J lost 5 bases, and 11 bases stayed unmatched. The CDR3 nucleotides are TGTGCCAGCAGTGCCGGGACAGAACGTTGGCACGAGCAGTACTTC. It translates to CASSAGTERWHEQYF.

The chain uses TRBV2 and TRBJ2-1; 13 bases fit TRBD2. CDR1 and CDR2 from the germline V gene are SNHLY and FYNNEI. The CDR3 runs to 16 residues. Germline trimming cut 6 bases from V and 6 bases from J; bases unmatched to any gene: 8. CDR3 loop: CASSTSGLAGLNEQFF. The CDR3 DNA reads as TGTGCCAGCAGCACTTCGGGACTAGCGGGACTCAATGAGCAGTTCTTC.

About this clone itself: The identical CDR3 is also encoded by other nucleotide sequences in the sample. This rearrangement joins TRBV30 to TRBJ1-5; D is perhaps TRBD1 (5 bases). CDR1 GTSNPN and CDR2 SVGIG come from the germline V gene (reference sequence). The V gene lost 5 bases and the J gene lost 5 bases, with 7 bases spanning the gap. The CDR3 length is 11 residues. The CDR3: CAWGRDQPQHF. The CDR3 nucleotides read TGTGCCTGGGGCAGGGATCAGCCCCAGCATTTT.

This chain connects TRBV16 to TRBJ1-2, with D uncertain. Trimming took off 3 bases at V and 1 base at J, with 6 bases between the two ends. The length of the CDR3 is 13 residues. Germline assignment: CDR1 KGHSY and CDR2 FQNENV. CDR3 in amino acids: CASSHWVNYGYTF. In DNA form, the CDR3 reads TGTGCCAGCAGCCACTGGGTTAACTATGGCTACACCTTC.

This sequence joins TRBV6-5 and TRBJ2-2; TRBD2 matches at 7 bases. CDR1 and CDR2 (germline): MNHEY, SVGAGI. The CDR3 extends over 15 amino acids. J lost 4 bases, V lost 2 bases, and 4 bases had no gene match. The CDR3 region has the DNA TGTGCCAGCAGTTACAGGCCTAGCGGCACCGGGGAGCTGTTTTTT. Amino acid sequence: CASSYRPSGTGELFF.